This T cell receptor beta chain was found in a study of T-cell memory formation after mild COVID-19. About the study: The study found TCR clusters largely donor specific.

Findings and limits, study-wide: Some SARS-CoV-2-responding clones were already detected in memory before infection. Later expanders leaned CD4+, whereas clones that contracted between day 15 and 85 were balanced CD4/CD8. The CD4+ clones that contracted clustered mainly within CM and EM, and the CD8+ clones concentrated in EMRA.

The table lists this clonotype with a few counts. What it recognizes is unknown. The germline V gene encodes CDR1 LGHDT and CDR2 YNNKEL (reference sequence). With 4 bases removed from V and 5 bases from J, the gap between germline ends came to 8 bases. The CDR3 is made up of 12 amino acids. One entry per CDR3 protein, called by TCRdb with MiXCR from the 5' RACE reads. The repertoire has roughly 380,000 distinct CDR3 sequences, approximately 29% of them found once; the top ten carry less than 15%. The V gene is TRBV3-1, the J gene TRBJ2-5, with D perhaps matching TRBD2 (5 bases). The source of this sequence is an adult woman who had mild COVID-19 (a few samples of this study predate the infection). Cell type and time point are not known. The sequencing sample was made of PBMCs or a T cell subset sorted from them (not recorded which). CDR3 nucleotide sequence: TGTGCCAGCAGCCGTCAGCGGGAGACCCAGTACTTC. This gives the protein CASSRQRETQYF.